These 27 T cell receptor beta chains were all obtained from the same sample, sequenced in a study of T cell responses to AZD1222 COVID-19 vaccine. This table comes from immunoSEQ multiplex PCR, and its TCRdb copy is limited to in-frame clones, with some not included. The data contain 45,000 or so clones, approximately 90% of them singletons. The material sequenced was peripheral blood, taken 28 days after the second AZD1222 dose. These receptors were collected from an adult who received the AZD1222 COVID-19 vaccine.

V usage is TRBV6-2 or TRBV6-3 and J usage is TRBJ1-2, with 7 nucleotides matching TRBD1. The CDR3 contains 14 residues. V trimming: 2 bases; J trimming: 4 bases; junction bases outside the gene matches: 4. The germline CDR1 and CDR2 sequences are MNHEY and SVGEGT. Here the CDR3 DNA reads TGTGCCAGCAGTTACGGACAGGCCTTCTATGGCTACACCTTC. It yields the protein CASSYGQAFYGYTF.

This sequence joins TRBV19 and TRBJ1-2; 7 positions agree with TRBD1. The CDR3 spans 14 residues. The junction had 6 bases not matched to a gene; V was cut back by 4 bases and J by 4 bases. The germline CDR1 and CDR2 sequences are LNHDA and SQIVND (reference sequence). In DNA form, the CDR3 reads TGTGCCAGTAGTAATAAGACAGGGAGCTATGGCTACACCTTC. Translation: CASSNKTGSYGYTF.

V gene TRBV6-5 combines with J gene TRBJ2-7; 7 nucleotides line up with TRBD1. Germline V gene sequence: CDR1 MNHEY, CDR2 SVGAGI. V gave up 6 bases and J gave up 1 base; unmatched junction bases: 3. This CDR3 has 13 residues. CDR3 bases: TGTGCCAGCAGGAGGACAGGTTCCTACGAGCAGTACTTC. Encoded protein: CASRRTGSYEQYF.

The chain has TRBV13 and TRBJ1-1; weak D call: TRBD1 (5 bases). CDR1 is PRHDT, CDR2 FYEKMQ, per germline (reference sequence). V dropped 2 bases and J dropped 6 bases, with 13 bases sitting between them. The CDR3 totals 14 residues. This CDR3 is CASSLNRGVPEAFF. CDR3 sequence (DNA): TGTGCCAGCAGCTTAAACCGGGGCGTCCCTGAAGCTTTCTTT.

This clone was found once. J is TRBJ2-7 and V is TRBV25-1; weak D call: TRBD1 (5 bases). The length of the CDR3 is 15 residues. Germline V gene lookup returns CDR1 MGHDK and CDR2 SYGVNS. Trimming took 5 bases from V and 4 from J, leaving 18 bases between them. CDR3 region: CASSHVQGGYYEQYF. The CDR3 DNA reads TGTGCCAGCAGTCATGTTCAGGGCGGTTATTACGAGCAGTACTTC.

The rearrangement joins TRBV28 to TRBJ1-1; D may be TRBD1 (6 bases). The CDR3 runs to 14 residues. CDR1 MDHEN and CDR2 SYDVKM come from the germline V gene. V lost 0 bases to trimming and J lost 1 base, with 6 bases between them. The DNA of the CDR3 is TGTGCCAGCAGTTTATGGGGGGCGAACACTGAAGCTTTCTTT. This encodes CASSLWGANTEAFF.

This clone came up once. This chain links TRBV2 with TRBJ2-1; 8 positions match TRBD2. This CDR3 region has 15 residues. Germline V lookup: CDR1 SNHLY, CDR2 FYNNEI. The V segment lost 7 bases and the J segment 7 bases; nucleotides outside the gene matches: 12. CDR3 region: CASTGLSGRGNEQFF. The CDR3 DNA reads TGTGCCAGCACTGGACTGAGCGGGAGAGGTAATGAGCAGTTCTTC. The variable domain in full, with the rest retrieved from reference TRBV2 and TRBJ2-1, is EPEVTQTPSHQVTQMGQEVILRCVPISNHLYFYWYRQILGQKVEFLVSFYNNEISEKSEIFDDQFSVERPDGSNFTLKIRSTKLEDSAMYFCASTGLSGRGNEQFFGPGTRLTVL.

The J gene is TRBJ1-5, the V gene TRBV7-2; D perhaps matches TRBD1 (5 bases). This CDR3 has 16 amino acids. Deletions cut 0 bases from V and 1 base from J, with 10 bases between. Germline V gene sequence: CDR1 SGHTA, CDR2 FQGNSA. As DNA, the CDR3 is TGTGCCAGCAGCTTAGCGGGGGGTGGAAGCAATCAGCCCCAGCATTTT. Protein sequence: CASSLAGGGSNQPQHF. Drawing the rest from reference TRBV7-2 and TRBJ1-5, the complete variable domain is GAGVSQSPSNKVTEKGKDVELRCDPISGHTALYWYRQSLGQGLEFLIYFQGNSAPDKSGLPSDRFSAERTGGSVSTLTIQRTQQEDSAVYLCASSLAGGGSNQPQHFGDGTRLSIL.

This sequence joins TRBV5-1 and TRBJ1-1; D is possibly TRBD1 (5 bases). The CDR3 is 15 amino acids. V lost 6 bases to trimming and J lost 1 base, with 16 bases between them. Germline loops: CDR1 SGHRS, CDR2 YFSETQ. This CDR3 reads CASNRPGTGNTEAFF. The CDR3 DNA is TGCGCCAGCAATAGGCCCGGGACGGGGAACACTGAAGCTTTCTTT.

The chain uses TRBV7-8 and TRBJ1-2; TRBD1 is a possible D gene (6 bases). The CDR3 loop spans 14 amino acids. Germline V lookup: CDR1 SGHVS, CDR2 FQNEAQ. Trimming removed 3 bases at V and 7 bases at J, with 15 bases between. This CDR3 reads CASSLVGGVSGYTF. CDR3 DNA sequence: TGTGCCAGCAGCTTGGTAGGGGGGGTTTCTGGCTACACCTTC.

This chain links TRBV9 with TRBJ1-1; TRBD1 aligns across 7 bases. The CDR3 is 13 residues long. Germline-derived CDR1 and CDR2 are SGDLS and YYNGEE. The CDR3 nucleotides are TGTGCTGGAGGGGAGGGGGCTCACACTGAAGCTTTCTTT. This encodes CAGGEGAHTEAFF. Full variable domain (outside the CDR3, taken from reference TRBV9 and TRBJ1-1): DSGVTQTPKHLITATGQRVTLRCSPRSGDLSVYWYQQSLDQGLQFLIQYYNGEERAKGNILERFSAQQFPDLHSELNLSSLELGDSALYFCAGGEGAHTEAFFGQGTRLTVV.

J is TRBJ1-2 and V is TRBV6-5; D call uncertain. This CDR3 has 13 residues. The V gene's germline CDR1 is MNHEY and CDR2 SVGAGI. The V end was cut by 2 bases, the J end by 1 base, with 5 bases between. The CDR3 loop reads CASSYPNNYGYTF. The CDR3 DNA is TGTGCCAGCAGTTACCCCAATAACTATGGCTACACCTTC.

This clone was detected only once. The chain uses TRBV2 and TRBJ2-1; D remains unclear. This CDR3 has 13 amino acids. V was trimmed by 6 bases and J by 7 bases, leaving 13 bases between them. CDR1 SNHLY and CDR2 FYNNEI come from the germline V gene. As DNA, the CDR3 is TGTGCCAGCAGGGGGTTTGGCCGGAATGAGCAGTTCTTC. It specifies CASRGFGRNEQFF. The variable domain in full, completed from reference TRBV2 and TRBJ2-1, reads EPEVTQTPSHQVTQMGQEVILRCVPISNHLYFYWYRQILGQKVEFLVSFYNNEISEKSEIFDDQFSVERPDGSNFTLKIRSTKLEDSAMYFCASRGFGRNEQFFGPGTRLTVL.

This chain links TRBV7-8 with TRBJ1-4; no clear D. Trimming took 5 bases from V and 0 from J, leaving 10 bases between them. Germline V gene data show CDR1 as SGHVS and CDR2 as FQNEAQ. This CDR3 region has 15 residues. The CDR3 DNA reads TGTGCCAGCAGCCGACACGGCACAACTAATGAAAAACTGTTTTTT. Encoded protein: CASSRHGTTNEKLFF.

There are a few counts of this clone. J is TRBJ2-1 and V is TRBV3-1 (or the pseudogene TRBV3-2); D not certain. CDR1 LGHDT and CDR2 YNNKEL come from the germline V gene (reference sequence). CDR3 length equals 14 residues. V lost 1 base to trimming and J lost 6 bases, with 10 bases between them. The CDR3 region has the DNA TGTGCCAGCAGCCAAGTTGGACCGCCCAATGAGCAGTTCTTC. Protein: CASSQVGPPNEQFF.

The CDR3 region has the DNA TGTGCCAGCAGACTCCCCAGCTTAAGGTACACCTTC. Encoded protein: CASRLPSLRYTF. The rearrangement joins TRBV28 to TRBJ1-2; D not certain. The CDR3 has 12 amino acids. V lost 6 bases and J 11 bases, leaving 16 bases between the germline ends. CDR1 and CDR2 (germline): MDHEN, SYDVKM.

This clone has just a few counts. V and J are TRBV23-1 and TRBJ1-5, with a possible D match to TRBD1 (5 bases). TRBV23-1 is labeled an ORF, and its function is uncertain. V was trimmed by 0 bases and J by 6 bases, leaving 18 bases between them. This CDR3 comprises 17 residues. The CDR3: CASSQSGQTCGVQPQHF. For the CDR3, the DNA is TGCGCCAGCAGTCAATCGGGGCAGACCTGCGGGGTTCAGCCCCAGCATTTT.

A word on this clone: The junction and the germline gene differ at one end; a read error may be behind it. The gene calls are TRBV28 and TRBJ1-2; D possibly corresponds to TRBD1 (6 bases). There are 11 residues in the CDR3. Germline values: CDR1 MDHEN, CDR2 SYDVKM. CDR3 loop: CASSSNQGPHF. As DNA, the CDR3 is TGTGCCAGCAGTTCGAACCAGGGGCCCCACTTC.

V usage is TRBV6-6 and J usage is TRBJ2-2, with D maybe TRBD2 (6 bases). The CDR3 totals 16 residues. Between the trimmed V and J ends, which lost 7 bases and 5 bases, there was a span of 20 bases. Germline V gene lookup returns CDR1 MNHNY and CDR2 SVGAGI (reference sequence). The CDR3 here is CASTLREGGRTGELFF. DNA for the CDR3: TGTGCCAGCACCCTCCGGGAAGGAGGGAGGACCGGGGAGCTGTTTTTT.

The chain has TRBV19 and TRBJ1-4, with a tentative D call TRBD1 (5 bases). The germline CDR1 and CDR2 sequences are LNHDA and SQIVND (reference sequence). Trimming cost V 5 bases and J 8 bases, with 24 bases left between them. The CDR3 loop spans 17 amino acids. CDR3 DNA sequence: TGTGCCAGTAGTCGGCCCCGCGGGGGTCTCTACGAGGAAAAACTGTTTTTT. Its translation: CASSRPRGGLYEEKLFF.

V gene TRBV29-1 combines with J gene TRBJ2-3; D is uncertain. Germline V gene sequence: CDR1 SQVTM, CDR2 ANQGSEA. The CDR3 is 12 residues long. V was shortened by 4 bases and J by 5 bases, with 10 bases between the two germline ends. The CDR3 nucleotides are TGCAGCGTTGCCCTAGGCCGAGATACGCAGTATTTT. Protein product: CSVALGRDTQYF.

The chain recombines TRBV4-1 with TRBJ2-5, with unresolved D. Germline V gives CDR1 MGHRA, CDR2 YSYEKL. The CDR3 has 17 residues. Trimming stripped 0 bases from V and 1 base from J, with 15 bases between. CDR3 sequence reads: CASSQEGPGYTQETQYF. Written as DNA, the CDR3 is TGCGCCAGCAGCCAAGAAGGACCGGGCTATACCCAAGAGACCCAGTACTTC.

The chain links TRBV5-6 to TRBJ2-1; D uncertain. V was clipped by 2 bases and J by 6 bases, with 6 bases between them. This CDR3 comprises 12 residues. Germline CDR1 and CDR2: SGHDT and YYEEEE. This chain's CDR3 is CASSLVRNEQFF. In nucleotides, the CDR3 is TGTGCCAGCAGCTTAGTCCGCAATGAGCAGTTCTTC.

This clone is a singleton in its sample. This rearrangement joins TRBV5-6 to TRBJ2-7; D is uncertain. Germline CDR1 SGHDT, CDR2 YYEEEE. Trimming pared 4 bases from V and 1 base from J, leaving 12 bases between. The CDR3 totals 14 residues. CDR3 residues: CASSPRPISYEQYF. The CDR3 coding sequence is TGTGCCAGCAGCCCTAGACCGATTTCCTACGAGCAGTACTTC.

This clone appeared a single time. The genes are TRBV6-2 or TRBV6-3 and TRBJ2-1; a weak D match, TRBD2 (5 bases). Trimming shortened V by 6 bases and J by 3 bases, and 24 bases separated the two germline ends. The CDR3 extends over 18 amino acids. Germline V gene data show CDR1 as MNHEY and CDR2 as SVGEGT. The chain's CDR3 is CASSPSSVGKRYYNEQFF. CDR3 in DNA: TGTGCCAGCAGCCCATCGAGTGTCGGGAAGAGGTACTACAATGAGCAGTTCTTC.

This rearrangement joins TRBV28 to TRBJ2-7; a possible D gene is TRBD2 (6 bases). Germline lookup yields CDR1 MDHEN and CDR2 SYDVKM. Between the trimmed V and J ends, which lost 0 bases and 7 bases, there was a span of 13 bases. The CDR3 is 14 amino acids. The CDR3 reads CASSLWAGSREQYF. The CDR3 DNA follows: TGTGCCAGCAGTTTATGGGCGGGATCTAGAGAGCAGTACTTC.

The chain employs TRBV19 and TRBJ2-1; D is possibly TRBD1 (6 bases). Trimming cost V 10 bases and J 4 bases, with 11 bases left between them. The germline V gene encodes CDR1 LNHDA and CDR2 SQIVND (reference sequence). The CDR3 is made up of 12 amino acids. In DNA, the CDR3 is TGTGCCACTTCCCAGGGGTACAATGAGCAGTTCTTC. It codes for CATSQGYNEQFF.